This T cell receptor beta chain was identified in a study of shared T cell receptors in the human thymus. Only in-frame clones appear in the TCRdb table, and some are missing; sequencing was by immunoSEQ multiplex PCR. The sample yields hundreds of thousands of clones, around 87% seen once. The CDR3 totals 14 residues. The germline V gene has CDR1 SGHTS and CDR2 YDEGEE. V lost 4 bases, J lost 13 bases, and 21 bases lay in between. These same data were also listed under a study on human thymus T cells. That source reports: The thymus tissue came from resections taken during corrective heart surgery.

The chain is built from TRBV5-8 and TRBJ2-1; tentative D call: TRBD1 (5 bases). The specimen was thymocytes. This TCR was sampled from a boy less than two years old with a congenital heart defect. The CDR3 DNA is TGTGCCAGCAGCCCCCCGGTGGGGCGGTGGGCTCAGTTCTTC. Translation: CASSPPVGRWAQFF.